This T cell receptor beta chain was recovered during a study of response to subunit inactivated influenza vaccine. Each CDR3 protein gets one entry after TCRdb re-called the RT-PCR reads with MiXCR. The sample includes 200,000 to 300,000 distinct CDR3 sequences, 12% seen only once; the top ten take 7.8%. Germline V CDR1 and CDR2: SEHNR, FQNEAQ (reference sequence). This CDR3 spans 15 amino acids. Trimming removed 5 bases from V and 5 bases from J; junction bases left unmatched: 9. The sequence came from a man aged 45-65 years who received an inactivated influenza vaccine. This material consisted of non-naive T cells sorted from PBMCs, taken about 14 days before vaccination. The V gene is TRBV7-9, the J gene TRBJ2-7; 10 positions match TRBD1. The DNA of the CDR3 is TGTGCCAGCAGCCCGTGGCGGACAGGGGGTAACGAGCAGTACTTC. This sequence encodes CASSPWRTGGNEQYF.